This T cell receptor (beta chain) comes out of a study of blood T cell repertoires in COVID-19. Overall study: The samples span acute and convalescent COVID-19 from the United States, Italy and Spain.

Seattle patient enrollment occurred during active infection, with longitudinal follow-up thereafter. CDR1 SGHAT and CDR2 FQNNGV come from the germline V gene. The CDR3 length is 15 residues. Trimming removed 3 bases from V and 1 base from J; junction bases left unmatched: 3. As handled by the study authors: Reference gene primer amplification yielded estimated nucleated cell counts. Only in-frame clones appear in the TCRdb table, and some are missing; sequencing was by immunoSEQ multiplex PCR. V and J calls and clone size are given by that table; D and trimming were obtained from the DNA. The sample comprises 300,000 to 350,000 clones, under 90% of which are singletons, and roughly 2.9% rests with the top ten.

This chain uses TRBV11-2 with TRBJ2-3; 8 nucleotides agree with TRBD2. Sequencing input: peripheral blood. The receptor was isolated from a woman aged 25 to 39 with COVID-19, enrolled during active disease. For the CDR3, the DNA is TGTGCCAGCAGCTTGATCGGGGGGGGCACAGATACGCAGTATTTT. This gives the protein CASSLIGGGTDTQYF.